A single sample gave rise to the 25 T cell receptor beta chains below, sequenced in a study of cytomegalovirus exposure and HLA in healthy donors. PCR employed 60 Vbeta and 13 Jbeta primers. TCRdb's copy holds only in-frame clones and misses some; the assay was immunoSEQ multiplex PCR. The sample shows 100,000 to 150,000 clones, roughly four fifths of them seen only once. The sample comprised PBMCs. These receptors came from a woman between 45 and 60 years old in good health and CMV-seropositive.

V is TRBV4-2 and J is TRBJ1-6; D is unresolved. V dropped 0 bases and J dropped 2 bases, with 17 bases sitting between them. This CDR3 spans 19 amino acids. Germline V CDR1 and CDR2: LGHNA, YNFKEQ. The CDR3 coding sequence is TGTGCCAGCAGCCAAGACCCCCCGGGGTATAGCGCCTATAATTCACCCCTCCACTTT. Its translation is CASSQDPPGYSAYNSPLHF.

This rearrangement joins TRBV9 to TRBJ2-3; 8 nucleotides align to TRBD1. The CDR3 totals 17 residues. The ends lost 0 bases at V and 0 bases at J; junction bases unmatched: 6. Per germline, CDR1 SGDLS and CDR2 YYNGEE. CDR3 bases: TGTGCCAGCAGCGTAGGCGACAGGGGAACTAGCACAGATACGCAGTATTTT. Protein: CASSVGDRGTSTDTQYF.

This clone was detected only once. The chain combines TRBV6-5 with TRBJ1-1; D is uncertain. V lost 6 bases and J lost 5, with 10 bases in between. Germline V gene data show CDR1 as MNHEY and CDR2 as SVGAGI. The CDR3 runs 12 residues. CDR3 protein: CASSPLLTEAFF. As DNA, the CDR3 is TGTGCCAGCAGCCCCCTTTTGACTGAAGCTTTCTTT.

The rearrangement uses TRBV7-7 and TRBJ2-3, with a weak D call TRBD2 (6 bases). This CDR3 spans 13 amino acids. Trimming took 6 bases from V and 2 from J, leaving 9 bases between them. CDR1 is SSHAT and CDR2 is FNYEAQ in the germline V gene (reference sequence). The chain's CDR3 is CASSWDFTDTQYF. The DNA for the CDR3 is TGTGCCAGCAGTTGGGACTTCACAGATACGCAGTATTTT.

V gene TRBV5-1 combines with J gene TRBJ1-4, with D possibly being TRBD1 (6 bases). The CDR3 sequence is 14 residues long. Trimming cost V 1 base and J 8 bases, with 12 bases left between them. In germline, CDR1 is SGHRS, CDR2 YFSETQ. CDR3 loop: CASSLLGAGEKLFF. CDR3 nucleotides: TGCGCCAGCAGCTTGCTGGGGGCTGGGGAAAAACTGTTTTTT.

The chain recombines TRBV5-1 with TRBJ2-2; D gene ambiguous. V was cut by 1 base and J by 3 bases, with 10 bases left in between. The CDR3 contains 15 residues. Per germline, CDR1 SGHRS and CDR2 YFSETQ. CDR3 DNA sequence: TGCGCCAGCAGCTTGAGGCCCCTAGACACCGGGGAGCTGTTTTTT. Amino acid sequence: CASSLRPLDTGELFF.

The J gene is TRBJ2-3, the V gene TRBV7-2, with TRBD2 identical over 15 bases. CDR1 and CDR2 (germline): SGHTA, FQGNSA. The CDR3 extends over 19 amino acids. J gave up 0 bases and V 1 base, and 5 bases lay outside the gene matches. CDR3 DNA: TGTGCCAGCAGCTTAGGGGGACTAGCGGGGGGCCGGAGCACAGATACGCAGTATTTT. Protein: CASSLGGLAGGRSTDTQYF.

The chain combines TRBV5-1 with TRBJ1-4, with TRBD1 matching over 7 bases. Losses at the gene ends were 7 bases for V and 5 bases for J; bases not matched to a gene: 17. This CDR3 is built from 17 residues. The germline gives CDR1 SGHRS, CDR2 YFSETQ. The chain's CDR3 is CASSLGPRGTRNEKLFF. The CDR3 nucleotides read TGCGCCAGCTCCCTTGGACCCAGGGGGACGAGAAATGAAAAACTGTTTTTT.

The chain combines TRBV5-1 with TRBJ2-2, with a possible D match to TRBD1 (5 bases). V lost 1 base and J lost 6, with 7 bases in between. Looked up from germline, CDR1 is SGHRS and CDR2 is YFSETQ. The CDR3 sequence is 13 residues long. The CDR3 reads CASSLKGAGELFF. CDR3 DNA sequence: TGCGCCAGCAGCTTGAAAGGGGCCGGGGAGCTGTTTTTT.

This clone was picked up a small number of times. The CDR3, as DNA: TGTGCCTGGAGTGCGGCGGGTTTGGCTAATGAAAAACTGTTTTTT. It codes for CAWSAAGLANEKLFF. The rearrangement links TRBV30 to TRBJ1-4; D uncertain. CDR1 GTSNPN and CDR2 SVGIG come from the germline V gene (reference sequence). The CDR3 spans 15 residues. Trimming took 1 base from V and 3 from J, leaving 12 bases between them.

The chain uses TRBV19 and TRBJ1-2, with TRBD1 identical over 11 bases. The CDR3 is 15 residues long. The V gene's germline CDR1 is LNHDA and CDR2 SQIVND (reference sequence). Trimming removed 8 bases from V and 4 bases from J; junction bases left unmatched: 9. CDR3 bases: TGTGCCAGTTTACCGGGACAGGGGGTCGTCTATGGCTACACCTTC. Translation: CASLPGQGVVYGYTF.

This clone has only one observation. The same CDR3 arises from other DNA sequences in this sample as well. The V call is TRBV2, the J call TRBJ2-5; 8 nucleotides line up with TRBD2. This CDR3 has 15 amino acids. The V segment lost 2 bases and the J segment 4 bases; nucleotides outside the gene matches: 6. Germline loops: CDR1 SNHLY, CDR2 FYNNEI. The chain's CDR3 is CASSELAGGGETQYF. The CDR3 bases are TGTGCCAGCAGTGAACTGGCCGGGGGGGGAGAGACCCAGTACTTC.

The gene calls are TRBV15 and TRBJ1-3; maybe TRBD1 (5 bases). Germline V gene lookup returns CDR1 LNHNV and CDR2 YYDKDF (reference sequence). Trimming left V 8 bases short and J 1 base short, with 6 bases between. This CDR3 is 12 amino acids long. The chain's CDR3 is CATGASGNTIYF. CDR3 in DNA: TGTGCCACCGGGGCTTCTGGAAACACCATATATTTT.

The chain recombines TRBV2 with TRBJ2-5; D might be TRBD1 (6 bases). Germline V CDR1 and CDR2: SNHLY, FYNNEI. V was shortened by 6 bases and J by 5 bases, with 10 bases between the two germline ends. This CDR3 is 12 amino acids long. CDR3 nucleotide sequence: TGTGCCAGCAGGCAGGGGAGTGAGACCCAGTACTTC. It encodes CASRQGSETQYF.

The chain employs TRBV29-1 and TRBJ2-3; 7 nucleotides agree with TRBD2. The V gene's germline CDR1 is SQVTM and CDR2 ANQGSEA. The CDR3 extends over 12 amino acids. Trimming at V came to 7 bases and at J to 2 bases, leaving 3 bases not matched to a gene. CDR3 sequence reads: CSAGTITDTQYF. DNA for the CDR3: TGCAGCGCCGGGACTATCACAGATACGCAGTATTTT.

The V call is TRBV6-1, the J call TRBJ2-1; 7 positions agree with TRBD1. This CDR3 comprises 11 residues. The trim removed 3 bases at V and 13 bases at J, leaving 3 bases unmatched. The germline gives CDR1 MNHNS, CDR2 SASEGT. CDR3 sequence reads: CASSETGNQFF. The CDR3 region has the DNA TGTGCCAGCAGTGAGACAGGGAATCAGTTCTTC.

V and J are TRBV7-9 and TRBJ1-2; 9 bases match TRBD1. The length of the CDR3 is 17 residues. V lost 5 bases, J lost 2 bases, and 12 bases stayed unmatched. Germline CDR1 and CDR2: SEHNR and FQNEAQ (reference sequence). The CDR3 spells CASSDRDRAYLNYGYTF. The DNA for the CDR3 is TGTGCCAGCAGCGACCGGGACAGGGCTTATCTGAACTATGGCTACACCTTC. Complete variable domain (other parts from reference TRBV7-9 and TRBJ1-2): DTGVSQNPRHKITKRGQNVTFRCDPISEHNRLYWYRQTLGQGPEFLTYFQNEAQLEKSRLLSDRFSAERPKGSFSTLEIQRTEQGDSAMYLCASSDRDRAYLNYGYTFGSGTRLTVV.

This clone came up a few times. The chain uses TRBV7-9 and TRBJ2-1; 7 bases map to TRBD1. From germline, CDR1 is SEHNR and CDR2 FQNEAQ (reference sequence). The CDR3 has 13 amino acids. V was clipped by 5 bases and J by 14 bases; unmatched bases: 12. DNA of the CDR3: TGTGCCAGCAGCCGAAGGACCGGGACAGAGAAGTTCTTC. Translation gives CASSRRTGTEKFF.

V usage is TRBV25-1 and J usage is TRBJ2-5; D is perhaps TRBD2 (6 bases). The CDR3 covers 15 residues. Germline CDR1 MGHDK, CDR2 SYGVNS. V was cut by 2 bases and J by 1 base, with 11 bases left in between. In nucleotides, the CDR3 is TGTGCCAGCAGTGAAAGCGGGCAGGGCCAAGAGACCCAGTACTTC. Its translation is CASSESGQGQETQYF.

This chain uses TRBV19 with TRBJ2-3; perhaps TRBD2 as D (6 bases). The germline CDR1 and CDR2 sequences are LNHDA and SQIVND (reference sequence). The ends were cut back, 5 bases at V and 6 bases at J, with 24 bases in the middle. The CDR3 contains 17 residues. The CDR3 DNA reads TGTGCCAGTAGTCGAAGAGGGGACGGAGGGGAAGAGGATACGCAGTATTTT. It codes for CASSRRGDGGEEDTQYF.

The rearrangement uses TRBV7-2 and TRBJ2-2; tentative D call: TRBD2 (6 bases). V was clipped by 1 base and J by 7 bases, with 13 bases between them. The V gene's germline CDR1 is SGHTA and CDR2 FQGNSA. The CDR3 length is 15 residues. The CDR3 loop is CASSLDVRRGGELFF. In nucleotides, the CDR3 is TGTGCCAGCAGCTTAGATGTCAGGCGGGGCGGGGAGCTGTTTTTT.

Points on this clone: One base separates it from a far larger clone, so it is likely a read error. The J gene is TRBJ2-7, the V gene TRBV5-3, with TRBD1 identical over 10 bases. TRBV5-3 has ORF status, its function being uncertain. With V trimmed by 3 bases and J by 5 bases, 8 bases remained unmatched. The CDR3 runs to 15 residues. CDR3 region: CARSSGTGVNHEQYF. The CDR3 coding sequence is TGTGCCAGAAGCTCCGGGACAGGGGTTAATCACGAGCAGTACTTC.

The chain recombines TRBV18 with TRBJ2-5; 11 bases map to TRBD2. The CDR3 has 14 amino acids. Losses at the gene ends were 3 bases for V and 5 bases for J; bases not matched to a gene: 2. In germline, CDR1 is KGHSH, CDR2 LQKENI. This CDR3 is CASSPTSGGETQYF. For the CDR3, the DNA is TGTGCCAGCTCACCTACTAGCGGGGGCGAGACCCAGTACTTC.

The chain has TRBV10-3 and TRBJ2-2, with 7 positions matching TRBD1. The CDR3 is 15 amino acids. V shed 6 bases, J shed 0 bases, and the junction held 4 bases outside the gene matches. Germline V CDR1 and CDR2: ENHRY, SYGVKD. The CDR3 DNA follows: TGTGCCATCAGCCAGGACAGGACGAACACCGGGGAGCTGTTTTTT. Translating gives CAISQDRTNTGELFF.

This clone has only a few counts. The rearrangement uses TRBV7-6 and TRBJ1-1; no reliable D call. Trimming shortened V by 2 bases and J by 11 bases, and 9 bases separated the two germline ends. The CDR3 has 11 amino acids. From germline, CDR1 is SGHVS and CDR2 FNYEAQ. This chain's CDR3 is CASSLKSRAFF. The CDR3 coding sequence is TGTGCCAGCAGCTTAAAGTCGAGGGCTTTCTTT.